The entry below gives a single T cell receptor beta chain sequence along with its context. This clone has only one observation. It lacks a known antigen. The record has no base qualities; no much larger clone is one base away. TCRbeta CDR3 regions were amplified from genomic DNA using the immunoSEQ Assay, a bias-controlled multiplex PCR. On the study's bioinformatics: The number of nucleated cells in each sample was estimated from the amplification of reference gene primers within the assay. Sequence reads were collapsed and filtered to measure the absolute abundance of every unique TCRbeta CDR3 rearrangement. For each sample, productive Simpson clonality was calculated by taking the square root of Simpson's diversity index across productive rearrangements. TCRdb holds this immuneACCESS table with in-frame rearrangements only. Some clones are missing; in checked studies, unresolved V genes explain under half, and the rest has no known cause. The DNA gave D and trimming, while V, J and clone size come from that table. The table for this sample lists approximately 300,000 clones; 75% to 95% of them were counted only once. In total, the top ten clones hold 6.8% of the sample.

One collaborating source in Seattle enrolled patients during active infection and followed them longitudinally through the course of disease. Whole blood was collected in K2EDTA tubes by collaborating institutions according to the institutions' own protocols. For TCRbeta analysis, collaborators shipped samples as frozen whole blood, isolated PBMCs, or DNA extracted from either of those sample types. The data belong to a study of blood T cell repertoires in COVID-19 (TCRdb year 2020). About the study as a whole: Collaborator samples came from the United States, Italy and Spain and covered acute and convalescent phases of COVID-19. The material from the prospective study consisted of cDNA or gDNA derived from T cells, B-cell-depleted T cells, or PBMCs. The dataset comprised deeply sampled blood TCRbeta repertoires from subjects exposed to, actively infected with, or recovered from COVID-19. The repertoires were released in a freely available public database intended as a resource for research on the immune response to SARS-CoV-2. Samples were obtained from the ongoing ImmuneRACE study (first 160 participants) and from 1,254 subjects provided by 6 global collaborators. A de-identified subject ID, COVID-19 status, age in years and sex were almost always included in the sample metadata. HLA class I and class II types, where available, came from metadata supplied by the sample provider rather than from assay-based typing. Points the paper makes about the study in general: How much clinical and demographic metadata was included differed by source and by participant, and the metadata was provided uncurated.

Looking up the germline V gene (reference sequence) yields CDR1 LNHDA and CDR2 SQIVND. The CDR3 measures 12 amino acids from cysteine to phenylalanine. Only the CDR3 DNA stays, 36 bases, in frame from base 1. The V end loses 6 bases and the J end loses 5 bases, and a stretch of 9 bases separates them. The clonotype was recovered from a woman under 40 with COVID-19, enrolled during active disease. The material sequenced was peripheral blood. The sequence links TRBV19 to TRBJ2-3; TRBD1 is perhaps the D gene, given 6 matching bases. The CDR3 region: CASRTRGDTQYF. The DNA sequence follows: TGTGCCAGTAGAACCAGGGGAGATACGCAGTATTTT.